The 26 T cell receptor beta chains presented below share a single source sample, sequenced in a study of cytomegalovirus exposure and HLA in healthy donors (dated by TCRdb to about 2017). The method behind the library was the immunoSEQ multiplex PCR assay. For the multiplex PCR, a mixture combining 60 forward primers for TCR Vbeta segments and 13 reverse primers for TCR Jbeta segments was used. Held by TCRdb, this immuneACCESS table contains in-frame sequences only and omits some clones. Under half of the omission traces to an unresolved V gene where checked; the cause of the rest is unknown. For this sample there are 150,000 to 200,000 clones; less than 80% appear just once. Under 4.5% of the sample rests with the top ten. The sequenced sample was PBMCs. These receptors came from a young woman in good health and CMV-seropositive.

This chain joins TRBV19 and TRBJ2-2; D is uncertain. CDR1 and CDR2 from the germline V gene are LNHDA and SQIVND (reference sequence). V lost 7 bases and J lost 0, with 9 bases in between. There are 14 residues in the CDR3. The CDR3 DNA sequence: TGTGCCAGTAAACAAGTCGCGAACACCGGGGAGCTGTTTTTT. It encodes CASKQVANTGELFF.

The chain links TRBV7-9 to TRBJ2-7; TRBD1 agrees at 11 bases. From germline, CDR1 is SEHNR and CDR2 FQNEAQ (reference sequence). V lost 5 bases and J lost 3; bases outside the gene matches: 6. This CDR3 contains 15 residues. The CDR3: CASSHSGTGGYEQYF. The CDR3, as DNA: TGTGCCAGCAGCCACTCCGGGACAGGGGGCTACGAGCAGTACTTC. The complete variable domain, with remaining parts taken from reference TRBV7-9 and TRBJ2-7, reads DTGVSQNPRHKITKRGQNVTFRCDPISEHNRLYWYRQTLGQGPEFLTYFQNEAQLEKSRLLSDRFSAERPKGSFSTLEIQRTEQGDSAMYLCASSHSGTGGYEQYFGPGTRLTVT.

This clone was picked up a small number of times. The chain uses TRBV14 and TRBJ2-2; 7 bases agree with TRBD1. The junction had 3 bases not matched to a gene; V was cut back by 4 bases and J by 4 bases. There are 14 residues in the CDR3. The germline CDR1 and CDR2 sequences are SGHDN and FVKESK. The CDR3 is CASSLGTVTGELFF. In DNA, the CDR3 is TGTGCCAGCAGCCTGGGGACAGTCACCGGGGAGCTGTTTTTT.

The sample holds one count of this clone. J is TRBJ2-1 and V is TRBV9, with D possibly matching TRBD1 (6 bases). The CDR3 is 15 amino acids. With 0 bases removed from V and 3 bases from J, the gap between germline ends came to 10 bases. Germline values: CDR1 SGDLS, CDR2 YYNGEE. The CDR3 DNA reads TGTGCCAGCAGCGTAGCAGGGGCTTACTACAATGAGCAGTTCTTC. Its translation is CASSVAGAYYNEQFF.

This chain links TRBV30 with TRBJ1-3, with D possibly being TRBD1 (5 bases). The germline V and J ends were trimmed by 2 bases and 0 bases, with 11 bases remaining between them. The V gene's germline CDR1 is GTSNPN and CDR2 SVGIG (reference sequence). The CDR3 length is 15 residues. The CDR3: CAWSPDSHSGNTIYF. DNA for the CDR3: TGTGCCTGGAGTCCTGACAGTCACTCTGGAAACACCATATATTTT.

The rearrangement joins TRBV30 to TRBJ2-7; D not resolved. The CDR3 runs 11 residues. Germline V gene data show CDR1 as GTSNPN and CDR2 as SVGIG (reference sequence). Trimming removed 2 bases at V and 9 bases at J, with 11 bases between. DNA for the CDR3: TGTGCCTGGAGTCCAAATGCGGTGCAGTACTTC. It specifies CAWSPNAVQYF.

This clone was detected a few times. The gene calls are TRBV6-1 and TRBJ1-5, with D tentatively TRBD1 (6 bases). Trimming stripped 2 bases from V and 11 bases from J, with 22 bases between. Per germline, CDR1 MNHNS and CDR2 SASEGT. There are 16 residues in the CDR3. The CDR3 DNA follows: TGTGCCAGCAGTGAATTCGCAGGGGCCCTCGGACGGTCCCAGCATTTT. Its translation is CASSEFAGALGRSQHF.

This clone was seen more than once but under ten times. J is TRBJ1-2 and V is TRBV5-4, with a weak D call TRBD1 (5 bases). V was pared by 3 bases and J by 6 bases, with 9 bases between. CDR3 length: 12 residues. Germline V gene data show CDR1 as SGHNT and CDR2 as YYREEE (reference sequence). CDR3 DNA: TGTGCCAGCAGCTCCCCGGGGGATGGCTACACCTTC. This codes for CASSSPGDGYTF.

The V gene is TRBV5-1, the J gene TRBJ2-3; D not resolved. Trimming cost V 6 bases and J 1 base, with 6 bases left between them. Germline V gene data show CDR1 as SGHRS and CDR2 as YFSETQ. This CDR3 contains 12 residues. CDR3 loop: CASTVGTDTQYF. In DNA form, the CDR3 reads TGCGCCAGCACGGTTGGCACAGATACGCAGTATTTT.

V gene TRBV12-5 combines with J gene TRBJ2-6, with D tentatively TRBD1 (6 bases). CDR3 length: 16 amino acids. Per germline, CDR1 LGHNT and CDR2 FRNRAP. Trimming took off 1 base at V and 0 bases at J, with 7 bases between the two ends. For the CDR3, the DNA is TGTGCTAGTGGTTTGGACAGGGTCTCTGGGGCCAACGTCCTGACTTTC. Protein sequence: CASGLDRVSGANVLTF.

This chain links TRBV29-1 with TRBJ1-3; 7 nucleotides agree with TRBD1. The CDR3 length is 14 residues. The V gene end was trimmed by 4 bases and the J gene end by 2 bases; junction bases not matched to a gene: 5. Germline lookup yields CDR1 SQVTM and CDR2 ANQGSEA. The CDR3 reads CSVAKDRTGNTIYF. The CDR3 bases are TGCAGCGTTGCGAAGGACAGGACTGGAAACACCATATATTTT. Using reference TRBV29-1 and TRBJ1-3 for the parts outside the CDR3, the full variable domain is SAVISQKPSRDICQRGTSLTIQCQVDSQVTMMFWYRQQPGQSLTLIATANQGSEATYESGFVIDKFPISRPNLTFSTLTVSNMSPEDSSIYLCSVAKDRTGNTIYFGEGSWLTVV.

The sample holds a few counts of this clone. J is TRBJ1-2 and V is TRBV7-9, with D possibly TRBD1 on 5 matching bases. CDR1 and CDR2 (germline): SEHNR, FQNEAQ (reference sequence). V lost 8 bases, J lost 1 base, and 14 bases lay in between. This CDR3 is built from 14 residues. This CDR3 reads CASLGVDSNYGYTF. In DNA form, the CDR3 reads TGTGCCAGCTTAGGGGTGGATAGTAACTATGGCTACACCTTC.

The chain uses TRBV4-1 and TRBJ1-2, with 8 bases fitting TRBD1. The CDR3 spans 15 residues. Germline trimming cut 4 bases from V and 4 bases from J; bases unmatched to any gene: 8. The germline V gene has CDR1 MGHRA and CDR2 YSYEKL. The CDR3 region has the DNA TGCGCCAGCAGCCCAGAGGACAGGGCCTCCTATGGCTACACCTTC. This codes for CASSPEDRASYGYTF.

V is TRBV5-4 and J is TRBJ2-1; no definite D call. The CDR3 contains 16 residues. V was trimmed by 0 bases and J by 4 bases, leaving 14 bases between them. The germline CDR1 and CDR2 sequences are SGHNT and YYREEE (reference sequence). The DNA for the CDR3 is TGTGCCAGCAGCTTGGACTGGCCAGGCCTTTACAATGAGCAGTTCTTC. This gives the protein CASSLDWPGLYNEQFF.

The rearrangement links TRBV12-5 to TRBJ1-2; D gene uncertain. The V end was cut by 1 base, the J end by 1 base, with 7 bases between. Germline lookup yields CDR1 LGHNT and CDR2 FRNRAP. The CDR3 is made up of 14 amino acids. The CDR3 protein is CASGLDTSNYGYTF. As DNA, the CDR3 is TGTGCTAGTGGTTTGGATACAAGTAACTATGGCTACACCTTC.

The chain links TRBV10-3 to TRBJ2-7; weak D call: TRBD2 (6 bases). The length of the CDR3 is 15 residues. Germline V gene lookup returns CDR1 ENHRY and CDR2 SYGVKD. V was shortened by 5 bases and J by 2 bases, with 16 bases between the two germline ends. Written as DNA, the CDR3 is TGTGCCATCAGTCCGAGCGGCGGGGCAACCTACGAGCAGTACTTC. It specifies CAISPSGGATYEQYF.

This clone was observed a handful of times. The chain employs TRBV27 and TRBJ1-6, with 7 bases that match TRBD1. Per germline, CDR1 MNHEY and CDR2 SMNVEV (reference sequence). CDR3 length equals 14 residues. J gave up 10 bases and V 3 bases, and 6 bases lay outside the gene matches. CDR3 in DNA: TGTGCCAGCAGTTTTAGACAGGGCGACTCACCCCTCCACTTT. The encoded protein is CASSFRQGDSPLHF.

Only a few counts were recorded for this clone. The chain couples TRBV4-1 to TRBJ1-1; D possibly corresponds to TRBD1 (6 bases). The V end was cut by 0 bases, the J end by 4 bases, with 12 bases between. The CDR3 runs to 15 residues. CDR1 MGHRA and CDR2 YSYEKL come from the germline V gene. CDR3: CASSQDLKGGTEAFF. As DNA, the CDR3 is TGCGCCAGCAGCCAAGATCTTAAAGGGGGCACTGAAGCTTTCTTT.

The J gene is TRBJ2-1, the V gene TRBV4-2, with TRBD2 identical over 10 bases. The germline gives CDR1 LGHNA, CDR2 YNFKEQ. CDR3 length: 16 residues. V lost 1 base and J lost 6; bases outside the gene matches: 6. In nucleotides, the CDR3 is TGTGCCAGCAGCCAAGGGCAAGCGGGAGGGGGCAATGAGCAGTTCTTC. The encoded protein is CASSQGQAGGGNEQFF.

The V gene is TRBV6-1, the J gene TRBJ1-5; the match to TRBD1 covers 8 bases. Germline V lookup: CDR1 MNHNS, CDR2 SASEGT. V dropped 10 bases and J dropped 3; count of bases not matched to a gene: 8. The CDR3 loop spans 14 amino acids. The CDR3 spells CAIQDREFNQPQHF. The CDR3 region has the DNA TGTGCCATTCAGGACAGGGAATTCAATCAGCCCCAGCATTTT.

Comment on this clone: At the DNA level, this CDR3 is encoded by other sequences in the same sample as well. The V and J genes are TRBV29-1 and TRBJ1-2, with no clear D. V lost 3 bases and J lost 3, with 8 bases in between. The germline gives CDR1 SQVTM, CDR2 ANQGSEA. This CDR3 has 12 residues. The DNA for the CDR3 is TGCAGCGTTGAGCCGGGTGACTATGGCTACACCTTC. Residues: CSVEPGDYGYTF.

The chain links TRBV19 to TRBJ1-2; D is uncertain. V lost 5 bases to trimming and J lost 4 bases, with 14 bases between them. Germline assignment: CDR1 LNHDA and CDR2 SQIVND (reference sequence). This CDR3 is built from 14 residues. CDR3 in amino acids: CASSGTSLIYGYTF. In DNA, the CDR3 is TGTGCCAGTAGTGGTACATCATTAATCTATGGCTACACCTTC.

The chain employs TRBV7-9 and TRBJ2-7; maybe TRBD1 (6 bases). Between the trimmed V and J ends, which lost 1 base and 2 bases, there was a span of 9 bases. There are 14 residues in the CDR3. Germline CDR1 SEHNR, CDR2 FQNEAQ (reference sequence). The CDR3 coding sequence is TGTGCCAGCAGCTTAGTTCACAGGGCCTACGAGCAGTACTTC. This sequence encodes CASSLVHRAYEQYF.

This clone was detected a few times. DNA of the CDR3: TGTGCCAGCAGCTTGGGGCGGACAGGGATTTATAATTCACCCCTCCACTTT. Protein: CASSLGRTGIYNSPLHF. This sequence joins TRBV7-8 and TRBJ1-6, with 8 bases aligning to TRBD1. Per germline, CDR1 SGHVS and CDR2 FQNEAQ. V trimming: 3 bases; J trimming: 4 bases; junction bases outside the gene matches: 8. The CDR3 runs 17 residues. Together with reference TRBV7-8 and TRBJ1-6, the CDR3 gives the full variable domain: GAGVSQSPRYKVAKRGQDVALRCDPISGHVSLFWYQQALGQGPEFLTYFQNEAQLDKSGLPSDRFFAERPEGSVSTLKIQRTQQEDSAVYLCASSLGRTGIYNSPLHFGNGTRLTVT.

This clone was picked up a small number of times. This chain joins TRBV5-6 and TRBJ1-1; D uncertain. The V end lost 4 bases, the J end lost 0 bases, and 13 bases lay between the germline ends. Germline V gives CDR1 SGHDT, CDR2 YYEEEE. This CDR3 spans 15 amino acids. As DNA, the CDR3 is TGTGCCAGCAGCCCCCGGGAGTCGGTGAACACTGAAGCTTTCTTT. Encoded protein: CASSPRESVNTEAFF.

The J gene is TRBJ2-7, the V gene TRBV5-6; the match to TRBD1 covers 9 bases. Germline-derived CDR1 and CDR2 are SGHDT and YYEEEE. This CDR3 has 15 amino acids. With V trimmed by 5 bases and J by 1 base, 7 bases remained unmatched. The CDR3 loop reads CASRPTGGESYEQYF. The CDR3 region has the DNA TGTGCCAGCAGGCCTACAGGGGGCGAGTCCTACGAGCAGTACTTC.